These 27 T cell receptor beta chains were all obtained from the same sample, sequenced in a study of T cell responses to AZD1222 COVID-19 vaccine. Measured with immunoSEQ multiplex PCR; TCRdb has only the in-frame clones, and not every one. This table has more than 85,000 clones, about four fifths appearing once. The sequencing used peripheral blood, collected on day 0 of AZD1222 vaccination. These receptors were collected from an adult in good health.

The CDR3 DNA sequence: TGCGCCAGCAGCTTGGTGGTGGCCGGGGAGCTGTTTTTT. As protein: CASSLVVAGELFF. This chain joins TRBV5-1 and TRBJ2-2; D not certain. The CDR3 has 13 amino acids. Deletions cut 0 bases from V and 6 bases from J, with 6 bases between. From germline, CDR1 is SGHRS and CDR2 YFSETQ.

The V call is TRBV11-2, the J call TRBJ2-3, with D hard to call. This CDR3 is 15 amino acids long. Germline lookup yields CDR1 SGHAT and CDR2 FQNNGV. The V gene lost 2 bases and the J gene lost 0 bases, with 9 bases spanning the gap. The CDR3 spells CASSLKLASTDTQYF. CDR3 sequence (DNA): TGTGCCAGCAGCTTAAAATTGGCCAGCACAGATACGCAGTATTTT.

The genes are TRBV27 and TRBJ1-1, with D possibly TRBD1 on 6 matching bases. This CDR3 is built from 17 residues. V was pared by 5 bases and J by 3 bases, with 22 bases between. The V gene's germline CDR1 is MNHEY and CDR2 SMNVEV (reference sequence). The CDR3 DNA follows: TGTGCCAGCAGTCCACCCCGCAGACAGGTAACTTACACTGAAGCTTTCTTT. This codes for CASSPPRRQVTYTEAFF.

The V and J genes are TRBV6-2 or TRBV6-3 and TRBJ2-7, with 9 positions matching TRBD1. The CDR3 length is 14 residues. Germline V gives CDR1 MNHEY, CDR2 SVGEGT. J was trimmed by 3 bases and V by 5 bases; bases with no gene match: 5. The CDR3 region is CASSPQGAVYEQYF. In DNA, the CDR3 is TGTGCCAGCAGTCCACAGGGGGCAGTCTACGAGCAGTACTTC.

The chain combines TRBV3-1 (or the pseudogene TRBV3-2) with TRBJ2-7; no definite D call. Trimming left V 0 bases short and J 2 bases short, with 8 bases between. The CDR3 is made up of 14 amino acids. In germline, CDR1 is LGHDT, CDR2 YNNKEL (reference sequence). In DNA form, the CDR3 reads TGTGCCAGCAGCCAAGATCTGGTGGCCTACGAGCAGTACTTC. Translating it yields CASSQDLVAYEQYF.

This chain links TRBV19 with TRBJ1-1, with 8 bases aligning to TRBD1. The CDR3 sequence is 16 residues long. The J segment lost 3 bases and the V segment lost 4 bases, leaving 10 bases of the junction unmatched. Germline V gene data show CDR1 as LNHDA and CDR2 as SQIVND (reference sequence). The CDR3 reads CASSRQRTGYYTEAFF. Written as DNA, the CDR3 is TGTGCCAGTAGTAGGCAAAGGACAGGGTATTACACTGAAGCTTTCTTT.

This clone was picked up a small number of times. The gene calls are TRBV5-1 and TRBJ1-6; TRBD1 might be the D (5 bases). Germline assignment: CDR1 SGHRS and CDR2 YFSETQ. The CDR3 consists of 14 residues. V shed 0 bases and J shed 6 bases, with 7 bases lying between them. Here the CDR3 DNA reads TGCGCCAGCAGCTTGGGACAGCCTAATTCACCCCTCCACTTT. Translation: CASSLGQPNSPLHF.

V is TRBV9 and J is TRBJ1-3; possibly TRBD1 for D (5 bases). The CDR3 length is 14 residues. V was pared by 4 bases and J by 1 base, with 9 bases between. Germline V gene data show CDR1 as SGDLS and CDR2 as YYNGEE. DNA for the CDR3: TGTGCCAGCAGCCAAGGGGTTTCTGGAAACACCATATATTTT. The encoded protein is CASSQGVSGNTIYF.

This clone was seen a handful of times. The rearrangement joins TRBV7-2 to TRBJ1-1; D gene unclear. CDR1 is SGHTA and CDR2 is FQGNSA in the germline V gene. The CDR3 runs 15 residues. Between the trimmed V and J ends, which lost 10 bases and 1 base, there was a span of 19 bases. DNA for the CDR3: TGTGCCACCCGGCGGCCGAGCCTGGAGAACACTGAAGCTTTCTTT. Translated, it gives CATRRPSLENTEAFF.

The chain employs TRBV7-2 and TRBJ1-5; D uncertain. This CDR3 has 13 residues. The germline CDR1 and CDR2 sequences are SGHTA and FQGNSA. Trimming removed 0 bases from V and 3 bases from J, with 3 bases in between. The CDR3 region is CASSLAFNQPQHF. In DNA, the CDR3 is TGTGCCAGCAGCTTAGCGTTCAATCAGCCCCAGCATTTT.

The chain joins TRBV7-6 to TRBJ2-5; 7 nucleotides match TRBD2. The CDR3 loop spans 15 amino acids. Trimming cost V 1 base and J 4 bases; bases outside gene matches: 6. Germline CDR1 and CDR2: SGHVS and FNYEAQ. CDR3 protein: CASSLVAGEGETQYF. The CDR3 DNA reads as TGTGCCAGCAGCTTAGTTGCGGGAGAAGGAGAGACCCAGTACTTC.

This sequence joins TRBV5-1 and TRBJ2-2, with TRBD2 matching over 7 bases. This CDR3 is built from 15 residues. The V gene end was trimmed by 3 bases and the J gene end by 7 bases; junction bases not matched to a gene: 9. Germline-derived CDR1 and CDR2 are SGHRS and YFSETQ. The CDR3 sequence is CASSSGGTPSGELFF. CDR3 sequence (DNA): TGCGCCAGCAGCTCCGGGGGGACCCCCAGCGGGGAGCTGTTTTTT.

This clone showed up just once. The chain couples TRBV5-1 to TRBJ2-5, with a weak D call TRBD1 (5 bases). V gave up 4 bases and J gave up 4 bases, with 20 bases separating them. The CDR3 is 16 residues long. Germline loops: CDR1 SGHRS, CDR2 YFSETQ. The DNA for the CDR3 is TGCGCCAGCAGCATTGCCGGCCAGGGTGCTGCAGAGACCCAGTACTTC. Translation: CASSIAGQGAAETQYF.

This chain links TRBV2 with TRBJ2-7; 12 bases align to TRBD2. The CDR3 is made up of 15 amino acids. After removal of 6 bases from V and 6 bases from J, the junction contained 9 bases not matched to a gene. In germline, CDR1 is SNHLY, CDR2 FYNNEI. This chain's CDR3 is CASSLTSGGLIEQYF. The CDR3 region has the DNA TGTGCCAGCAGCTTAACTAGCGGGGGGTTAATCGAGCAGTACTTC.

The CDR3 loop reads CASSTMEGGGNQPQHF. CDR3 coding DNA: TGTGCCAGTAGTACGATGGAGGGTGGAGGCAATCAGCCCCAGCATTTT. The chain combines TRBV19 with TRBJ1-5; D unclear. Trimming removed 4 bases from V and 2 bases from J, with 15 bases in between. Germline V gene data show CDR1 as LNHDA and CDR2 as SQIVND (reference sequence). CDR3 length equals 16 residues.

This rearrangement joins TRBV7-2 to TRBJ2-5; TRBD2 matches 8 bases. The CDR3 is made up of 15 amino acids. Per germline, CDR1 SGHTA and CDR2 FQGNSA. V lost 4 bases to trimming and J lost 5 bases; unmatched junction nucleotides: 9. The CDR3 DNA follows: TGTGCCAGCAGCTCTTTCGGGACTAGTAGTGAGACCCAGTACTTC. Residues: CASSSFGTSSETQYF.

This chain connects TRBV7-2 to TRBJ2-7; 9 bases agree with TRBD1. V was pared by 0 bases and J by 3 bases, with 0 bases of the junction left unmatched. In germline, CDR1 is SGHTA, CDR2 FQGNSA. CDR3 length: 14 residues. The CDR3 is CASSLAGQGYEQYF. The CDR3, as DNA: TGTGCCAGCAGCTTAGCGGGACAGGGCTACGAGCAGTACTTC.

The chain recombines TRBV5-5 with TRBJ1-2, with TRBD1 matching over 9 bases. Germline V gene lookup returns CDR1 SGHKS and CDR2 YYEKEE (reference sequence). The V segment lost 2 bases and the J segment 4 bases; nucleotides outside the gene matches: 3. CDR3 length: 14 amino acids. CDR3 in DNA: TGTGCCAGCAGCTTACAGGGGGCTGGCTATGGCTACACCTTC. Translation: CASSLQGAGYGYTF.

This chain connects TRBV7-2 to TRBJ1-6; 8 bases match TRBD1. Germline CDR1 SGHTA, CDR2 FQGNSA. The length of the CDR3 is 15 residues. Unmatched junction bases numbered 5, after V lost 4 bases and J lost 6 bases. CDR3 sequence reads: CASSSDTGGNSPLHF. Written as DNA, the CDR3 is TGTGCCAGCAGCTCCGACACAGGGGGTAATTCACCCCTCCACTTT. Combining the CDR3 with reference TRBV7-2 and TRBJ1-6 gives the whole variable domain GAGVSQSPSNKVTEKGKDVELRCDPISGHTALYWYRQSLGQGLEFLIYFQGNSAPDKSGLPSDRFSAERTGGSVSTLTIQRTQQEDSAVYLCASSSDTGGNSPLHFGNGTRLTVT.

This rearrangement joins TRBV27 to TRBJ2-2; 8 positions match TRBD1. From germline, CDR1 is MNHEY and CDR2 SMNVEV (reference sequence). The junction had 9 bases not matched to a gene; V was cut back by 5 bases and J by 1 base. The CDR3 is made up of 17 amino acids. The CDR3 bases are TGTGCCAGCAGTACCTCCAGGGGGCGTTTGAACACCGGGGAGCTGTTTTTT. Amino acid sequence: CASSTSRGRLNTGELFF.

The chain is built from TRBV6-4 and TRBJ1-1, with a tentative D call TRBD1 (6 bases). The V gene's germline CDR1 is MRHNA and CDR2 SNTAGT. V dropped 6 bases and J dropped 5 bases, with 16 bases sitting between them. The CDR3 has 14 residues. In DNA, the CDR3 is TGTGCCAGCAGGGGTCCGGGGGCGGGTACTGAAGCTTTCTTT. This gives the protein CASRGPGAGTEAFF.

This rearrangement joins TRBV7-9 to TRBJ2-3, with D perhaps assigned TRBD1 or TRBD2 (7 bases each). V lost 5 bases and J lost 5, with 17 bases in between. CDR1 SEHNR and CDR2 FQNEAQ come from the germline V gene (reference sequence). This CDR3 has 15 amino acids. The CDR3 protein is CASSQREGAGDTQYF. In DNA form, the CDR3 reads TGTGCCAGCAGCCAGAGGGAGGGGGCCGGAGATACGCAGTATTTT.

The V and J genes are TRBV18 and TRBJ2-5, with 9 nucleotides matching TRBD1. The germline gives CDR1 KGHSH, CDR2 LQKENI. This CDR3 spans 16 amino acids. With V trimmed by 4 bases and J by 2 bases, 8 bases remained unmatched. In DNA, the CDR3 is TGTGCCAGCTCACTTTCCGGGACAGGGTTGCAAGAGACCCAGTACTTC. Its protein product is CASSLSGTGLQETQYF.

The chain employs TRBV4-3 and TRBJ2-1, with D unresolved. V lost 1 base, J lost 8 bases, and 3 bases lay in between. Germline CDR1 is LGHNA and CDR2 is YSLEER. The CDR3 loop spans 11 amino acids. For the CDR3, the DNA is TGCGCCAGCAGCCAAGGCGATGAGCAGTTCTTC. This codes for CASSQGDEQFF.

The rearrangement links TRBV30 to TRBJ2-5; either TRBD1 or TRBD2 may fit D (5 bases each). V shed 3 bases and J shed 5 bases, with 19 bases lying between them. Germline-derived CDR1 and CDR2 are GTSNPN and SVGIG (reference sequence). This CDR3 is 15 amino acids long. The CDR3 loop is CAWSYRSSWGETQYF. CDR3 DNA: TGTGCCTGGAGCTACAGGTCCTCGTGGGGGGAGACCCAGTACTTC.

This clone was counted only a few times. V usage is TRBV12-3 or TRBV12-4 and J usage is TRBJ1-1, with unresolved D. V was cut by 5 bases and J by 3 bases, with 10 bases left in between. The CDR3 is 13 amino acids. The CDR3 reads CASSLGRYTEAFF. The CDR3 nucleotides read TGTGCCAGCAGTCTCGGACGGTACACTGAAGCTTTCTTT.

The chain has TRBV6-4 and TRBJ1-1; TRBD1 matches 7 bases. The CDR3 has 14 residues. The ends lost 2 bases at V and 4 bases at J; junction bases unmatched: 4. Germline assignment: CDR1 MRHNA and CDR2 SNTAGT. The CDR3 loop reads CASSDTNRGTEAFF. The CDR3 DNA reads TGTGCCAGCAGTGACACAAACAGGGGCACTGAAGCTTTCTTT.